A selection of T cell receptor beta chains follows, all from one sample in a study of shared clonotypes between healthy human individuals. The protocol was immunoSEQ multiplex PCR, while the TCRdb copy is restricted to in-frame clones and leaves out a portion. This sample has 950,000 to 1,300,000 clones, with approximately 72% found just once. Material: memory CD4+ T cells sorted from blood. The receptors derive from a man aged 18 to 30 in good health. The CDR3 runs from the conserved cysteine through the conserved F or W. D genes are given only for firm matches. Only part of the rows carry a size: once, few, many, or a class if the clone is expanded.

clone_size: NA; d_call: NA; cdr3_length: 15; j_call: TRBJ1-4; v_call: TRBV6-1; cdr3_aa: CASSEMSATNEKLFF; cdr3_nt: TGTGCCAGCAGTGAGATGAGTGCAACTAATGAAAAACTGTTTTTT
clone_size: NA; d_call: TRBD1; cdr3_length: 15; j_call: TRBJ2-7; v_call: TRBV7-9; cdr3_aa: CASSSGQGPSYEQYF; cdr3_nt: TGTGCCAGCAGCTCGGGACAGGGGCCTTCCTACGAGCAGTACTTC
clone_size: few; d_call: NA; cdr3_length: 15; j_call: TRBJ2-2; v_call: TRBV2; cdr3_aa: CASSEIAVSSGELFF; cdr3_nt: TGTGCCAGCAGTGAGATTGCGGTATCGTCCGGGGAGCTGTTTTTT
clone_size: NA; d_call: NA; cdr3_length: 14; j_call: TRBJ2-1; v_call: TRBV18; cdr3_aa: CASSPPTVYNEQFF; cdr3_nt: TGTGCCAGCTCACCTCCCACGGTCTACAATGAGCAGTTCTTC
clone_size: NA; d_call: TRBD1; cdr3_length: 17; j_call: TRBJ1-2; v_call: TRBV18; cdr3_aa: CASSPETGAATPGGYTF; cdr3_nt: TGTGCCAGCTCACCTGAAACAGGGGCCGCCACTCCGGGGGGCTACACCTTC
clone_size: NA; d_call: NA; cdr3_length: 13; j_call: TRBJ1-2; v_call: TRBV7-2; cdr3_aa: CASSLWGAHGYTF; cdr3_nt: TGTGCCAGCAGCTTATGGGGGGCCCATGGCTACACCTTC
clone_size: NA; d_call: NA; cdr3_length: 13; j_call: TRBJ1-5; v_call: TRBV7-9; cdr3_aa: CASSLTGDQPQHF; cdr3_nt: TGTGCCAGCAGCCTCACCGGAGATCAGCCCCAGCATTTT
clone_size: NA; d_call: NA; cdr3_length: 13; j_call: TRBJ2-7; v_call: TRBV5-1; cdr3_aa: CASASGWNYEQYF; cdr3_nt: TGCGCCAGCGCCTCTGGGTGGAACTACGAGCAGTACTTC
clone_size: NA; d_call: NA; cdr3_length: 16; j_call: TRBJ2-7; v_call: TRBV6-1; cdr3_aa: CASSATGTGKSYEQYF; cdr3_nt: TGTGCCAGCAGTGCCACCGGGACGGGGAAATCCTACGAGCAGTACTTC
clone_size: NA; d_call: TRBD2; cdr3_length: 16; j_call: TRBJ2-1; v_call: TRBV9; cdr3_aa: CASSVATTSGHNEQFF; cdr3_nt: TGTGCCAGCAGCGTAGCTACGACTAGCGGTCACAATGAGCAGTTCTTC
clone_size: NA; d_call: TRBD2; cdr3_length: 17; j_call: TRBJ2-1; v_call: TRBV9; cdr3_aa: CASSTGGGLAALNEQFF; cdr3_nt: TGTGCCAGCAGCACAGGTGGGGGACTAGCGGCCTTAAATGAGCAGTTCTTC
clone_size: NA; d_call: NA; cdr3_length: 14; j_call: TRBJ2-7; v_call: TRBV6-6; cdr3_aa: CASSTGTVPYEQYF; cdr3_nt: TGTGCCAGCAGTACGGGGACTGTCCCCTACGAGCAGTACTTC
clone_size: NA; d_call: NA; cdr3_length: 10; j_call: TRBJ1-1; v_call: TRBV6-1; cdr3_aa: CASRWEEAFF; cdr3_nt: TGTGCCAGCCGGTGGGAGGAAGCTTTCTTT
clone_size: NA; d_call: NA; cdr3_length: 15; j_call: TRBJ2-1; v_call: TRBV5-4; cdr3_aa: CASAIGVTAYNEQFF; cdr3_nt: TGTGCCAGCGCAATAGGGGTGACGGCGTACAATGAGCAGTTCTTC
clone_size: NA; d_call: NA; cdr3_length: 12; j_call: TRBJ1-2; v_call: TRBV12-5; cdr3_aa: CASGSRDRGYTF; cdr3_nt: TGTGCTAGTGGTTCCCGGGACCGGGGCTACACCTTC
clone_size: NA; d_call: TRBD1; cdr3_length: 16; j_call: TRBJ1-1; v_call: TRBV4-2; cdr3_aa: CASSQGGAGGIAEAFF; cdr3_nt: TGTGCCAGCAGCCAAGGCGGGGCAGGGGGCATCGCTGAAGCTTTCTTT
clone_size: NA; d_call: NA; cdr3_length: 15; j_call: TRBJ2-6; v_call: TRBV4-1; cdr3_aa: CASSQLLTGANVLTF; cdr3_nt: TGCGCCAGCAGCCAATTATTGACTGGGGCCAACGTCCTGACTTTC
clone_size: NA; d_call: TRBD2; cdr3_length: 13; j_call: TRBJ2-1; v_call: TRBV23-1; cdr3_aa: CASSQRSGDEQFF; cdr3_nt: TGCGCCAGCAGTCAACGTAGCGGGGACGAGCAGTTCTTC
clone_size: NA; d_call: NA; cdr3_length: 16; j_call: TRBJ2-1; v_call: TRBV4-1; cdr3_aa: CASNIGGGYTYNEQFF; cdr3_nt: TGCGCCAGCAACATAGGAGGGGGCTATACCTACAATGAGCAGTTCTTC
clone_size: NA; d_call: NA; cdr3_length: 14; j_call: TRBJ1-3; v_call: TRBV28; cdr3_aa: CAGYSVGTGNTIYF; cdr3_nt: TGTGCCGGCTACTCGGTGGGGACCGGAAACACCATATATTTT
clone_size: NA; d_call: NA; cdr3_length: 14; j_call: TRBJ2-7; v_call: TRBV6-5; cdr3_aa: CASKGERNTYEQYF; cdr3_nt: TGTGCCAGCAAGGGGGAGCGCAATACCTACGAGCAGTACTTC
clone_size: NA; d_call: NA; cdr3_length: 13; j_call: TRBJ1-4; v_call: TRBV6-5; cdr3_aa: CASSYSRSDRAVF; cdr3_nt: TGTGCCAGCAGTTACTCCCGAAGTGATCGGGCGGTTTTT
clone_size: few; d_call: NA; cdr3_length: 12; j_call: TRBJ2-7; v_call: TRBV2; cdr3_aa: CASVRWDYEQYF; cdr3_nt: TGTGCCAGCGTAAGATGGGACTACGAGCAGTACTTC
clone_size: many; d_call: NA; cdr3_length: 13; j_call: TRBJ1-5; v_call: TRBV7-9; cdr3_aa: CASSEDSYQPQHF; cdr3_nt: TGTGCCAGCAGCGAGGACAGTTATCAGCCCCAGCATTTT
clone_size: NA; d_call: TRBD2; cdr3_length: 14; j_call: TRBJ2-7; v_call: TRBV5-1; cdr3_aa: CASSWTGGSYEQYF; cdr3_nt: TGCGCCAGCAGTTGGACGGGGGGGTCCTACGAGCAGTACTTC
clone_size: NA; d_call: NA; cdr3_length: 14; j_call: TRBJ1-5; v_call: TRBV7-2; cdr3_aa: CASSLEKGNQPQHF; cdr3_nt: TGTGCCAGCAGCTTAGAGAAGGGCAATCAGCCCCAGCATTTT
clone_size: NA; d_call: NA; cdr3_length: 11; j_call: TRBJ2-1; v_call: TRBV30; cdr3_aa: CAWSPTNEQFF; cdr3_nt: TGTGCCTGGAGTCCTACGAATGAGCAGTTCTTC
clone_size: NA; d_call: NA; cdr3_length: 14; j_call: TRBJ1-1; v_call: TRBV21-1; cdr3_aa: CASSKAPGNTEAFF; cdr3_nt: TGTGCCAGCAGCAAAGCGCCAGGGAATACTGAAGCTTTCTTT
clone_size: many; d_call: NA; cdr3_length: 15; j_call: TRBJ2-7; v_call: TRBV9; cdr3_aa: CASSVSPVSSYEQYF; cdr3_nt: TGTGCCAGCAGCGTTTCTCCCGTGAGCTCCTACGAGCAGTACTTC
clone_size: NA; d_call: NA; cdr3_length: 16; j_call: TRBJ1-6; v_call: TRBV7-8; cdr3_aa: CASSWTSVKGNSPLHF; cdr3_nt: TGTGCCAGCAGCTGGACCTCAGTCAAGGGGAATTCACCCCTCCACTTT
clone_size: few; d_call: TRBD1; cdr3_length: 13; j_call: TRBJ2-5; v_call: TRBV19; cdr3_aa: CASRSTGEETQYF; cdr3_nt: TGTGCCAGTAGGTCGACAGGGGAAGAGACCCAGTACTTC
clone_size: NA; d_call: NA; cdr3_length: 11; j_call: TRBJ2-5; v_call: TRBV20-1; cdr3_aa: CSANNQETQYF; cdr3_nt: TGCAGTGCTAACAACCAAGAGACCCAGTACTTC
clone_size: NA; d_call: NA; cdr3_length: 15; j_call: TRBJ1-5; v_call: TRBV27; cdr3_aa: CASSLWAESNQPQHF; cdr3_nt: TGTGCCAGCAGTTTATGGGCAGAAAGTAATCAGCCCCAGCATTTT
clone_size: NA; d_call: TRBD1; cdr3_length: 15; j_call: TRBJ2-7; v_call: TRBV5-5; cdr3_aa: CASSADPTGFDEQYF; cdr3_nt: TGTGCCAGCAGCGCGGACCCGACAGGGTTTGACGAGCAGTACTTC
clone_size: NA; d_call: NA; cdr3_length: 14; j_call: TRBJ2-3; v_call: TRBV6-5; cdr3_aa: CASSPLGRPDTQYF; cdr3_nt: TGTGCCAGCAGCCCACTAGGTCGGCCGGATACGCAGTATTTT
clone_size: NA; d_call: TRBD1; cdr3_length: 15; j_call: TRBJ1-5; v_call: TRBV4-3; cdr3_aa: CASSQGQGSNQPQHF; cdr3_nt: TGCGCCAGCAGCCAAGGACAGGGTAGCAATCAGCCCCAGCATTTT
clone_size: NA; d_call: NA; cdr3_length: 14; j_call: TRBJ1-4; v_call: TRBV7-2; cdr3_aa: CASSLYTTNEKLFF; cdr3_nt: TGTGCCAGCAGCTTGTATACAACTAATGAAAAACTGTTTTTT
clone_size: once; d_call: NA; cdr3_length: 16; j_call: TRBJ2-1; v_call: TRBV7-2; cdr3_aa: CASSLAGGASYNEQFF; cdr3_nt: TGTGCCAGCAGCTTAGCCGGAGGGGCCTCCTACAATGAGCAGTTCTTC